The 26 T cell receptor beta chains presented below share a single source sample, sequenced in a study of persistence of HIV-infected CD4 T cells. Their antigens remain unidentified. The libraries were made with immunoSEQ version 4 in survey mode. Assay used: immunoSEQ multiplex PCR; TCRdb lists only in-frame clones, some missing. The sample includes under 60,000 clones, around 75% seen only once; the top ten take less than 3%. Stimulation used 8 to 10 ug/mL lysate from CMV-infected fibroblasts. CD40L/CD69 double-negative CD45RO-high memory CD4+ T cells were collected. The specimen was CD4+ T cells sorted from PBMCs after roughly 20-hour stimulation, collected from a patient who received antiretroviral therapy. The source is an adult man with HIV who was CMV-seropositive.

This clone is judged medium-sized (0.01 to 0.1%). The rearrangement joins TRBV28 to TRBJ1-1; 7 nucleotides align to TRBD1. In germline, CDR1 is MDHEN, CDR2 SYDVKM. CDR3 length: 12 amino acids. Losses at the gene ends were 8 bases for V and 6 bases for J; bases not matched to a gene: 6. Here the CDR3 reads CASQGTAPEAFF. The CDR3 nucleotides are TGTGCCAGCCAAGGGACAGCCCCTGAAGCTTTCTTT.

This chain uses TRBV2 with TRBJ1-5; 7 bases map to TRBD1. The CDR3 has 15 residues. Unmatched junction bases numbered 8, after V lost 3 bases and J lost 6 bases. Germline CDR1 SNHLY, CDR2 FYNNEI. The CDR3, as DNA: TGTGCCAGCAGTGACCCGACAGGGACCCCTCAGCCCCAGCATTTT. Translated, it gives CASSDPTGTPQPQHF.

CDR3 amino acids: CASSRDPVTEAFF. The CDR3 DNA reads TGTGCCAGCAGCCGGGACCCCGTCACTGAAGCTTTCTTT. The chain couples TRBV3-1 (or the pseudogene TRBV3-2) to TRBJ1-1, with a tentative D call TRBD1 (5 bases). Germline V gene sequence: CDR1 LGHDT, CDR2 YNNKEL (reference sequence). The CDR3 runs to 13 residues. V was clipped by 4 bases and J by 4 bases, with 10 bases between them.

J is TRBJ2-5 and V is TRBV10-3; D gene unclear. The CDR3 extends over 12 amino acids. The V gene lost 2 bases and the J gene lost 4 bases, with 5 bases spanning the gap. The V gene's germline CDR1 is ENHRY and CDR2 SYGVKD. CDR3 sequence (DNA): TGTGCCATCAGTGAGCTCGGAGAGACCCAGTACTTC. This encodes CAISELGETQYF.

This chain connects TRBV11-2 to TRBJ2-3, with D perhaps assigned TRBD1 or TRBD2 (6 bases each). V lost 1 base and J lost 1, with 15 bases in between. Looked up from germline, CDR1 is SGHAT and CDR2 is FQNNGV. The CDR3 runs to 17 residues. The DNA of the CDR3 is TGTGCCAGCAGCTTAGCCCTGGGGGCTAGCGGCACAGATACGCAGTATTTT. Amino acids: CASSLALGASGTDTQYF.

DNA of the CDR3: TGTGCCAGCAGCCAAGATTTCGGGGGGAGCGATCAGCCCCAGCATTTT. It encodes CASSQDFGGSDQPQHF. V is TRBV3-1 (or the pseudogene TRBV3-2) and J is TRBJ1-5; D is perhaps TRBD1 (5 bases). CDR1 is LGHDT, CDR2 YNNKEL, per germline (reference sequence). This CDR3 spans 16 amino acids. Trimming took off 0 bases at V and 5 bases at J, with 14 bases between the two ends.

The chain employs TRBV25-1 and TRBJ1-3, with a possible D match to TRBD1 (6 bases). V was pared by 4 bases and J by 2 bases, with 12 bases between. This CDR3 is built from 15 residues. Looked up from germline, CDR1 is MGHDK and CDR2 is SYGVNS. This CDR3 reads CASSVAGVAGNTIYF. In DNA form, the CDR3 reads TGTGCCAGCAGTGTGGCAGGGGTAGCTGGAAACACCATATATTTT.

In this sample, this clone turned up once. The V call is TRBV6-5, the J call TRBJ2-7, with 7 bases identical to TRBD2. V lost 10 bases, J lost 0 bases, and 6 bases stayed unmatched. Germline V gene data show CDR1 as MNHEY and CDR2 as SVGAGI. The CDR3 runs to 13 residues. The CDR3 region is CANGGRASYEQYF. The CDR3 DNA reads TGTGCCAACGGAGGGAGGGCCTCCTACGAGCAGTACTTC.

The chain joins TRBV2 to TRBJ2-3, with 8 bases lining up with TRBD2. The V and J ends lost 8 bases and 2 bases, in that order; junction bases with no gene match: 6. The CDR3 runs to 14 residues. Germline CDR1 is SNHLY and CDR2 is FYNNEI. CDR3 loop: CASLSGGPTDTQYF. The DNA for the CDR3 is TGTGCCAGCCTAAGCGGGGGACCCACAGATACGCAGTATTTT.

This clone has just a few counts. The J gene is TRBJ1-1, the V gene TRBV6-5; D is perhaps TRBD1 (6 bases). In germline, CDR1 is MNHEY, CDR2 SVGAGI. Trimming stripped 2 bases from V and 11 bases from J, with 12 bases between. The CDR3 covers 12 residues. DNA for the CDR3: TGTGCCAGCAGTTACAGGGGGGGTCCGGCTTTCTTT. Encoded protein: CASSYRGGPAFF.

This clone was observed a few times. This chain links TRBV2 with TRBJ1-1; weak D call: TRBD1 (5 bases). CDR3 length: 15 residues. Germline CDR1 reads SNHLY; CDR2 reads FYNNEI. The V gene lost 2 bases and the J gene lost 1 base, with 11 bases spanning the gap. The CDR3 DNA reads TGTGCCAGCAGTGAAAGACTGGGACGGAACACTGAAGCTTTCTTT. This translates into CASSERLGRNTEAFF.

This clone was observed a few times. This sequence joins TRBV4-1 and TRBJ1-2; 7 nucleotides align to TRBD1. The CDR3 contains 14 residues. Trimming cost V 4 bases and J 5 bases; bases outside gene matches: 7. Germline-derived CDR1 and CDR2 are MGHRA and YSYEKL. DNA for the CDR3: TGCGCCAGCAGCCCACTAGACAGGGATTATGGCTACACCTTC. This translates into CASSPLDRDYGYTF.

V gene TRBV30 combines with J gene TRBJ1-5, with TRBD1 identical over 8 bases. Germline CDR1 and CDR2: GTSNPN and SVGIG (reference sequence). With 4 bases clipped from V and 1 base from J, the junction kept 0 bases outside the gene matches. The CDR3 sequence is 13 residues long. The CDR3 nucleotides are TGTGCCTGGAACAGGGGGAGCAATCAGCCCCAGCATTTT. Residues: CAWNRGSNQPQHF.

The V and J genes are TRBV7-2 and TRBJ2-7; D not certain. The CDR3 is made up of 13 amino acids. Germline values: CDR1 SGHTA, CDR2 FQGNSA. V lost 0 bases and J 3 bases, leaving 6 bases between the germline ends. CDR3 DNA sequence: TGTGCCAGCAGCTTAGCGACCTACTACGAGCAGTACTTC. Amino acid sequence: CASSLATYYEQYF.

This chain links TRBV29-1 with TRBJ1-2; 10 bases agree with TRBD1. The CDR3 sequence is 14 residues long. V trimming: 1 base; J trimming: 8 bases; junction bases outside the gene matches: 7. The germline gives CDR1 SQVTM, CDR2 ANQGSEA. CDR3 amino acids: CSVEGGPGQGGYTF. In nucleotides, the CDR3 is TGCAGCGTTGAAGGAGGGCCGGGACAGGGGGGCTACACCTTC.

V gene TRBV10-2 combines with J gene TRBJ2-1, with a tentative D call TRBD1 (5 bases). Germline V gives CDR1 WSHSY, CDR2 SAAADI. Trimming cost V 3 bases and J 4 bases, with 13 bases left between them. The CDR3 spans 15 residues. DNA for the CDR3: TGCGCCAGCAGTGATAGTCAGGGATGGTACAATGAGCAGTTCTTC. Translated, it gives CASSDSQGWYNEQFF.

This clone has a single count. V gene TRBV5-4 combines with J gene TRBJ1-2; 7 bases agree with TRBD1. CDR3 length: 17 amino acids. The V segment lost 0 bases and the J segment 4 bases; nucleotides outside the gene matches: 12. The germline gives CDR1 SGHNT, CDR2 YYREEE (reference sequence). The CDR3 DNA reads TGTGCCAGCAGCTTGGCGGGACAGATATTTGGGAGCTATGGCTACACCTTC. This translates into CASSLAGQIFGSYGYTF.

The rearrangement links TRBV18 to TRBJ2-5; TRBD2 matches at 7 bases. V lost 1 base, J lost 4 bases, and 9 bases stayed unmatched. Per germline, CDR1 KGHSH and CDR2 LQKENI. The CDR3 consists of 16 residues. In DNA form, the CDR3 reads TGTGCCAGCTCACCACGGGGGAGGGCAGGAGCAGAGACCCAGTACTTC. This translates into CASSPRGRAGAETQYF.

CDR3: CSSAGGDGYTF. CDR3 nucleotide sequence: TGCAGCTCTGCGGGGGGAGACGGCTACACCTTC. J is TRBJ1-2 and V is TRBV29-1, with D perhaps matching TRBD1 (5 bases). CDR3 length equals 11 residues. Germline CDR1 reads SQVTM; CDR2 reads ANQGSEA. With 8 bases removed from V and 8 bases from J, the gap between germline ends came to 15 bases.

The gene calls are TRBV11-1 and TRBJ1-4; no clear D gene. The V end was cut by 6 bases, the J end by 3 bases, with 17 bases between. The CDR3 totals 16 residues. The germline V gene encodes CDR1 SGHAT and CDR2 FQDESV (reference sequence). CDR3 DNA sequence: TGTGCCAGCAGTGGCAGCCCTCGTACCTCTAATGAAAAACTGTTTTTT. Its translation: CASSGSPRTSNEKLFF.

The V gene is TRBV27, the J gene TRBJ2-7; D unresolved. V was pared by 6 bases and J by 12 bases, with 21 bases between. The CDR3 loop spans 13 amino acids. Germline loops: CDR1 MNHEY, CDR2 SMNVEV (reference sequence). In nucleotides, the CDR3 is TGTGCCAGCAGCATGAATGCCTATCTCAAGCGGTACTTC. The encoded protein is CASSMNAYLKRYF.

The chain recombines TRBV27 with TRBJ1-1, with 9 bases identical to TRBD1. This CDR3 has 15 amino acids. The germline CDR1 and CDR2 sequences are MNHEY and SMNVEV (reference sequence). The V gene end was trimmed by 5 bases and the J gene end by 5 bases; junction bases not matched to a gene: 9. CDR3 DNA sequence: TGTGCCAGCAGTCTAGACAGGGGGAGAGGGACTGAAGCTTTCTTT. It is translated as CASSLDRGRGTEAFF.

This chain joins TRBV19 and TRBJ1-1, with D unresolved. V was pared by 3 bases and J by 5 bases, with 22 bases between. Germline V lookup: CDR1 LNHDA, CDR2 SQIVND (reference sequence). The CDR3 has 17 residues. CDR3 protein: CASSIEGRARVFTEAFF. CDR3 sequence (DNA): TGTGCCAGTAGTATTGAAGGGAGGGCGCGTGTTTTTACTGAAGCTTTCTTT.

The chain recombines TRBV5-1 with TRBJ2-7; 9 positions agree with TRBD1. After removal of 2 bases from V and 3 bases from J, the junction contained 3 bases not matched to a gene. CDR1 and CDR2 from the germline V gene are SGHRS and YFSETQ. The CDR3 has 14 amino acids. The CDR3 bases are TGCGCCAGCAGCTTTACGACAGGGGGCTACGAGCAGTACTTC. Its translation: CASSFTTGGYEQYF.

The chain employs TRBV4-2 and TRBJ2-7, with D perhaps TRBD2 (6 bases). Per germline, CDR1 LGHNA and CDR2 YNFKEQ. V lost 3 bases and J lost 5, with 20 bases in between. The CDR3 runs 16 residues. This CDR3 reads CASSHNPSGSSDEQYF. In DNA, the CDR3 is TGTGCCAGCAGCCACAACCCTTCCGGGAGTTCGGACGAGCAGTACTTC.

This clone was counted between two and nine times. The V gene is TRBV5-1, the J gene TRBJ2-2; perhaps D is TRBD1 or TRBD2 (5 bases each). The germline V gene encodes CDR1 SGHRS and CDR2 YFSETQ. Between the trimmed V and J ends, which lost 7 bases and 3 bases, there was a span of 16 bases. The CDR3 sequence is 15 residues long. CDR3 region: CASSLRGGHTGELFF. The CDR3 region has the DNA TGCGCCAGCTCCCTGAGGGGCGGGCACACCGGGGAGCTGTTTTTT.